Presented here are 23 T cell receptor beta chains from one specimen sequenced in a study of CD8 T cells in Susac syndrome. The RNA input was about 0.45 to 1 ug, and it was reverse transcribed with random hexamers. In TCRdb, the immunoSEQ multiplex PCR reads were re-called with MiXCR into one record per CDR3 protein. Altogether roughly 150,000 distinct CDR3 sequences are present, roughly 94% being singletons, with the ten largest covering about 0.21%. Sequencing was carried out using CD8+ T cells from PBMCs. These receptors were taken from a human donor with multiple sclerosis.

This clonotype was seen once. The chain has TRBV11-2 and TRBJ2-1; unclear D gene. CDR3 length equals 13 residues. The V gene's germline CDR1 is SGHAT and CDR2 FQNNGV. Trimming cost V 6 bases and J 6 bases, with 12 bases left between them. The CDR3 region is CASSLTPINEQFF. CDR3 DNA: TGTGCCAGCAGTCTAACCCCTATCAATGAGCAGTTCTTC.

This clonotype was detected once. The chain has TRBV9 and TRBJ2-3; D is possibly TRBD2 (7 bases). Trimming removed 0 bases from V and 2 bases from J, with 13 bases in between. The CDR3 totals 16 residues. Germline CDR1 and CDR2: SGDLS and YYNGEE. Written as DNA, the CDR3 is TGTGCCAGCAGCGTAGATGTGGGGGGGGCCACAGATACGCAGTATTTT. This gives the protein CASSVDVGGATDTQYF.

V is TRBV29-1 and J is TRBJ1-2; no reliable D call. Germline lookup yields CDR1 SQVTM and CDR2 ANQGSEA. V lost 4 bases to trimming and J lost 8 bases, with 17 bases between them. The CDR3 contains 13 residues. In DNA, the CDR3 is TGCAGCGTTGCGCGAGGAGACTTTTGGGGCTACACCTTC. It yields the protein CSVARGDFWGYTF.

The CDR3 reads CASNQGGTEAFF. The CDR3 DNA sequence: TGCGCCAGCAATCAGGGGGGAACTGAAGCTTTCTTT. The chain links TRBV10-2 to TRBJ1-1, with 7 bases aligning to TRBD1. This CDR3 spans 12 amino acids. Unmatched junction bases numbered 4, after V lost 7 bases and J lost 5 bases. Germline V gene lookup returns CDR1 WSHSY and CDR2 SAAADI.

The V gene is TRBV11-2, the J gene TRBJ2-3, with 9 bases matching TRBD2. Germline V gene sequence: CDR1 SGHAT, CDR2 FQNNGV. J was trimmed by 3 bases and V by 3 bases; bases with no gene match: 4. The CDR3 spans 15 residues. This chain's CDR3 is CASSFLAGTTDTQYF. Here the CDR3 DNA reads TGTGCCAGCAGCTTTCTAGCGGGGACGACAGATACGCAGTATTTT.

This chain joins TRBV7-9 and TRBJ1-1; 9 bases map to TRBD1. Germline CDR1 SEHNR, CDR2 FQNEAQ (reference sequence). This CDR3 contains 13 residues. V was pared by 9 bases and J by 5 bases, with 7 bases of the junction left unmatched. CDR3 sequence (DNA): TGTGCCAGTCGGACAGGGGATGGGACTGAAGCTTTCTTT. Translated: CASRTGDGTEAFF.

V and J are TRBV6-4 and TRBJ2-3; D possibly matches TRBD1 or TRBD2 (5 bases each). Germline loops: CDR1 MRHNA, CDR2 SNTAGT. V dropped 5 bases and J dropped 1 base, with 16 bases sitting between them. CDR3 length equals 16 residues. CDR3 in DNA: TGTGCCAGCAGTATATCCGGGACGAGCGGCACAGATACGCAGTATTTT. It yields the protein CASSISGTSGTDTQYF.

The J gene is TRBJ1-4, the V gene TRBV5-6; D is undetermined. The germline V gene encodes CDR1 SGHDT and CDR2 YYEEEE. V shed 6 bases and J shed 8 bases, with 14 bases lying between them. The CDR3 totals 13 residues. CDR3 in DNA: TGTGCCAGCAAAAACTCGGGAGGGGAAAAACTGTTTTTT. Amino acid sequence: CASKNSGGEKLFF.

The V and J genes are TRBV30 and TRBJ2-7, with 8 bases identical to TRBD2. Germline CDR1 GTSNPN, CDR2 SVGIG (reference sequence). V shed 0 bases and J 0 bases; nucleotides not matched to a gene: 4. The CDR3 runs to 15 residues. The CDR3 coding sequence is TGTGCCTGGAGTGTAGGCGGGGGGCACTCCTACGAGCAGTACTTC. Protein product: CAWSVGGGHSYEQYF. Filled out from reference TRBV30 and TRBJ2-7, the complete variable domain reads SQTIHQWPATLVQPVGSPLSLECTVEGTSNPNLYWYRQAAGRGLQLLFYSVGIGQISSEVPQNLSASRPQDRQFILSSKKLLLSDSGFYLCAWSVGGGHSYEQYFGPGTRLTVT.

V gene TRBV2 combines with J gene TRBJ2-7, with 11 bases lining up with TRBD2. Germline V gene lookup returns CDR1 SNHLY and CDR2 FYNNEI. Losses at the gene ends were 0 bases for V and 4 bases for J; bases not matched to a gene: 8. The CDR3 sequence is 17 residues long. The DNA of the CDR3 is TGTGCCAGCAGTGAAGCGCGTGCTAGCGGGGGGTTTTACGAGCAGTACTTC. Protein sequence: CASSEARASGGFYEQYF.

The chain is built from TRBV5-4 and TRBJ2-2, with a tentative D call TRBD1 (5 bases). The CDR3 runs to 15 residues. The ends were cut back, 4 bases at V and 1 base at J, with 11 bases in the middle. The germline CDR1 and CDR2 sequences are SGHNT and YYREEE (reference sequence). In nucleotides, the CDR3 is TGTGCCAGCAGCCCGAAGCAGGGGAACACCGGGGAGCTGTTTTTT. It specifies CASSPKQGNTGELFF. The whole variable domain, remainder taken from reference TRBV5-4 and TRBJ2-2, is ETGVTQSPTHLIKTRGQQVTLRCSSQSGHNTVSWYQQALGQGPQFIFQYYREEENGRGNFPPRFSGLQFPNYSSELNVNALELDDSALYLCASSPKQGNTGELFFGEGSRLTVL.

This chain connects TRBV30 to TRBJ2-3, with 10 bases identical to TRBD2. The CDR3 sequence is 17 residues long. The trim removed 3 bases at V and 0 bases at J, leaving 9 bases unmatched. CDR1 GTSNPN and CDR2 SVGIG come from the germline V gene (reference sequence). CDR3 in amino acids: CAWSDPRTSGSTDTQYF. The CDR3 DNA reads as TGTGCCTGGAGCGATCCTCGGACTAGCGGAAGCACAGATACGCAGTATTTT. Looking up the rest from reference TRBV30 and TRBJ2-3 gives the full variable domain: SQTIHQWPATLVQPVGSPLSLECTVEGTSNPNLYWYRQAAGRGLQLLFYSVGIGQISSEVPQNLSASRPQDRQFILSSKKLLLSDSGFYLCAWSDPRTSGSTDTQYFGPGTRLTVL.

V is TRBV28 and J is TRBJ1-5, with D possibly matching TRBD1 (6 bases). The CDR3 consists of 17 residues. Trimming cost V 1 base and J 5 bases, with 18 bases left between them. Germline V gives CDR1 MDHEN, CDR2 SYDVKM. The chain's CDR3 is CASSLSFPGQLDQPQHF. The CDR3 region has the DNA TGTGCCAGCAGTTTATCGTTTCCCGGACAGTTGGATCAGCCCCAGCATTTT.

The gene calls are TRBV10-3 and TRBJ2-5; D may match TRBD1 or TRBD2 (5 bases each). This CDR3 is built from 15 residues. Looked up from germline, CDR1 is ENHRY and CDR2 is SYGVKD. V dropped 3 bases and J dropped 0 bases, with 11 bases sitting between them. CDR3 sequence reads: CAISEGDPNQETQYF. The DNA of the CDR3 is TGTGCCATCAGTGAAGGGGACCCCAACCAAGAGACCCAGTACTTC.

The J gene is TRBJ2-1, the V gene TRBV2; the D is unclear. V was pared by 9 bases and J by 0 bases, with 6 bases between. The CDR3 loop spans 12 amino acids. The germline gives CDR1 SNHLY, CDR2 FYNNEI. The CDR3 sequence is CASPSSYNEQFF. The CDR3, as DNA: TGTGCCAGTCCTAGCTCCTACAATGAGCAGTTCTTC. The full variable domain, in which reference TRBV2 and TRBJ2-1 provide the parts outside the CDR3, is EPEVTQTPSHQVTQMGQEVILRCVPISNHLYFYWYRQILGQKVEFLVSFYNNEISEKSEIFDDQFSVERPDGSNFTLKIRSTKLEDSAMYFCASPSSYNEQFFGPGTRLTVL.

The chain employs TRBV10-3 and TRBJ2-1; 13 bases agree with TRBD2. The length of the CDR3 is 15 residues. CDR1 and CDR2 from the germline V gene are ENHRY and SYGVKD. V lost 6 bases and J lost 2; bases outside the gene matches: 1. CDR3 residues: CAIRTSGGTYNEQFF. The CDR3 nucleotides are TGTGCCATCAGGACTAGCGGGGGGACCTACAATGAGCAGTTCTTC.

CDR3: CASRVVANYGYTF. In DNA, the CDR3 is TGCGCCAGCAGGGTGGTCGCGAACTATGGCTACACCTTC. J is TRBJ1-2 and V is TRBV5-1; D gene uncertain. The germline V and J ends were trimmed by 5 bases and 2 bases, with 10 bases remaining between them. From germline, CDR1 is SGHRS and CDR2 YFSETQ. The length of the CDR3 is 13 residues.

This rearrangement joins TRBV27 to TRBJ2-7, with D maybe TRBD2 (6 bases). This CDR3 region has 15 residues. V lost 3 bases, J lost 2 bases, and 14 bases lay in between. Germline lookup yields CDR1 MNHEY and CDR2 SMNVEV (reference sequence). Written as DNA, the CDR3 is TGTGCCAGCAGTTTCCAGGGTGGAGGGACCTACGAGCAGTACTTC. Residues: CASSFQGGGTYEQYF.

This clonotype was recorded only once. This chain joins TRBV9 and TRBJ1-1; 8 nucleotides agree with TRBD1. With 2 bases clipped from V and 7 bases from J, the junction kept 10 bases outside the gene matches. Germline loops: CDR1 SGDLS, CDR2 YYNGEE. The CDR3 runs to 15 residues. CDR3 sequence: CASSVAGTGLGEAFF. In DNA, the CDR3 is TGTGCCAGCAGCGTGGCCGGGACAGGCCTCGGTGAAGCTTTCTTT. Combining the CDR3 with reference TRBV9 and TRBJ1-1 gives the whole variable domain DSGVTQTPKHLITATGQRVTLRCSPRSGDLSVYWYQQSLDQGLQFLIQYYNGEERAKGNILERFSAQQFPDLHSELNLSSLELGDSALYFCASSVAGTGLGEAFFGQGTRLTVV.

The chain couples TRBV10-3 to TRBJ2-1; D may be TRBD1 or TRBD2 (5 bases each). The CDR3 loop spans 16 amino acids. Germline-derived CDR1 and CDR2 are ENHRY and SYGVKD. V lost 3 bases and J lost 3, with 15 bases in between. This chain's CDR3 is CAISESGSFGYNEQFF. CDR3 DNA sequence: TGTGCCATCAGTGAATCAGGGAGTTTTGGCTACAATGAGCAGTTCTTC.

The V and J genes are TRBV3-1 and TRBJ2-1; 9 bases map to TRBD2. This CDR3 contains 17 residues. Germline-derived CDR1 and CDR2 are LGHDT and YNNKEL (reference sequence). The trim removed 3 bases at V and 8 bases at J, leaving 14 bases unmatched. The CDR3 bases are TGTGCCAGCAGCCATGTCCTCTCTGCGGGGGGGCCCCATGAGCAGTTCTTC. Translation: CASSHVLSAGGPHEQFF.

This chain's CDR3 is CAITPGGEASPLHF. CDR3 DNA sequence: TGTGCCATCACCCCGGGAGGGGAGGCTTCACCCCTCCACTTT. This chain joins TRBV10-3 and TRBJ1-6; D is perhaps TRBD1 (5 bases). The CDR3 runs to 14 residues. Germline CDR1 ENHRY, CDR2 SYGVKD. Trimming shortened V by 7 bases and J by 9 bases, and 16 bases separated the two germline ends.

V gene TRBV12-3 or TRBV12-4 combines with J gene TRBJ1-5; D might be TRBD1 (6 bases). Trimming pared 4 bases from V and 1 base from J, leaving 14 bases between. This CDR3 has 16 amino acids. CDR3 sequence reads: CASSSKEGGSNQPQHF. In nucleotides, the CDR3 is TGTGCCAGCAGTTCAAAGGAGGGGGGAAGCAATCAGCCCCAGCATTTT.